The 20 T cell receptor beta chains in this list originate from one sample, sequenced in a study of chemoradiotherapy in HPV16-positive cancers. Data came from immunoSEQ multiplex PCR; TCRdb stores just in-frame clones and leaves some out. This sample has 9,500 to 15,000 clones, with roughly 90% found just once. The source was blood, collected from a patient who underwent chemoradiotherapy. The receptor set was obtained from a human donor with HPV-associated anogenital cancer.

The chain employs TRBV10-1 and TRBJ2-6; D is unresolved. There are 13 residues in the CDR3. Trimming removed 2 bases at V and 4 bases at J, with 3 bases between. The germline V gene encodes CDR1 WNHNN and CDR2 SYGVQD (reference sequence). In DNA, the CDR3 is TGCGCCAGCAGTGAGGCAGGGGCCAACGTCCTGACTTTC. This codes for CASSEAGANVLTF.

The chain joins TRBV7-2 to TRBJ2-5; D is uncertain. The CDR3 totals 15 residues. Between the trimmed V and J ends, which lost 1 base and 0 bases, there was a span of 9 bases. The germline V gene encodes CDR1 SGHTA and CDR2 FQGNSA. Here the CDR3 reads CASSLVWANQETQYF. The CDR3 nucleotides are TGTGCCAGCAGCTTAGTTTGGGCCAACCAAGAGACCCAGTACTTC. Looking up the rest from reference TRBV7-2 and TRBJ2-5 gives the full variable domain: GAGVSQSPSNKVTEKGKDVELRCDPISGHTALYWYRQSLGQGLEFLIYFQGNSAPDKSGLPSDRFSAERTGGSVSTLTIQRTQQEDSAVYLCASSLVWANQETQYFGPGTRLLVL.

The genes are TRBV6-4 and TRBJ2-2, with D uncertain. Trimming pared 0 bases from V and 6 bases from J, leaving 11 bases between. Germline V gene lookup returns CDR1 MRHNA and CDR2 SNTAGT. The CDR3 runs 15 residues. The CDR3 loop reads CASSDSISAPGELFF. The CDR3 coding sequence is TGTGCCAGCAGTGACTCGATCTCAGCTCCCGGGGAGCTGTTTTTT.

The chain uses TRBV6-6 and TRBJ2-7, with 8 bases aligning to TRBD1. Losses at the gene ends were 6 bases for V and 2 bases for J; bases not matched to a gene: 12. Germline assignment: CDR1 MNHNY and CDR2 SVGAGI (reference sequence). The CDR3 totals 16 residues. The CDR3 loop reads CASSPPGQAATYEQYF. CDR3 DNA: TGTGCCAGCAGCCCTCCGGGACAGGCGGCCACCTACGAGCAGTACTTC.

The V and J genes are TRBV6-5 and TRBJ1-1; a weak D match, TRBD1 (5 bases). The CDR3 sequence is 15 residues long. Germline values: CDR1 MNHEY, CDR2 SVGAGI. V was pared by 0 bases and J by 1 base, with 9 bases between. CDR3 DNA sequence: TGTGCCAGCAGTTACTCGAGCCAGGGGAACACTGAAGCTTTCTTT. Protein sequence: CASSYSSQGNTEAFF.

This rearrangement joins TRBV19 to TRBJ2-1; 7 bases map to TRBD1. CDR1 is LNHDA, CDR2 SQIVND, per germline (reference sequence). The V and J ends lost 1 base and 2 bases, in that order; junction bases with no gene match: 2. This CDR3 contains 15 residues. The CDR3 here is CASSIGQGPYNEQFF. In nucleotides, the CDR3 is TGTGCCAGTAGTATAGGACAGGGTCCCTACAATGAGCAGTTCTTC.

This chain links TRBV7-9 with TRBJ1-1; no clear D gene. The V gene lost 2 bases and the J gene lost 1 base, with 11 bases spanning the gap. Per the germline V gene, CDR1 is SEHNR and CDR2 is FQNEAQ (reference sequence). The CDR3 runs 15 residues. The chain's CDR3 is CASSLRSHENTEAFF. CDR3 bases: TGTGCCAGCAGCTTAAGGTCACACGAGAACACTGAAGCTTTCTTT.

For the CDR3, the DNA is TGTGCCAGCTCACGATGGGAAAATTCACCCCTCCACTTT. Amino acid sequence: CASSRWENSPLHF. This chain uses TRBV18 with TRBJ1-6; D uncertain. This CDR3 is 13 amino acids long. In germline, CDR1 is KGHSH, CDR2 LQKENI. Trimming shortened V by 4 bases and J by 7 bases, and 8 bases separated the two germline ends.

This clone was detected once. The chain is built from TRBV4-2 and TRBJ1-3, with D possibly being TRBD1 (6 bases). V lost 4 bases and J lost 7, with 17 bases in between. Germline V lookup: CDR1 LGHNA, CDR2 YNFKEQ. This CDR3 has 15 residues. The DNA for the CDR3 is TGTGCCAGCAGCCTACAGGGCCTAATTGGGAACACCATATATTTT. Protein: CASSLQGLIGNTIYF.

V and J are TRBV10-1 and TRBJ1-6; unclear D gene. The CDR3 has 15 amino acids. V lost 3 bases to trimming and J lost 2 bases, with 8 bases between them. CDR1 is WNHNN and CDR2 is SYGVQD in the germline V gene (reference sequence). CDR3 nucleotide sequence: TGCGCCAGCAGTGAACTAAATACCTATAATTCACCCCTCCACTTT. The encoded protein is CASSELNTYNSPLHF.

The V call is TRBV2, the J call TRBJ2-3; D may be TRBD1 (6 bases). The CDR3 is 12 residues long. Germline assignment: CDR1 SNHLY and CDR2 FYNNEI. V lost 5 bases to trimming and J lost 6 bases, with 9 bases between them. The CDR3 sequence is CASSSTGDTQYF. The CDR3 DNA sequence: TGTGCCAGCAGTTCTACAGGGGATACGCAGTATTTT.

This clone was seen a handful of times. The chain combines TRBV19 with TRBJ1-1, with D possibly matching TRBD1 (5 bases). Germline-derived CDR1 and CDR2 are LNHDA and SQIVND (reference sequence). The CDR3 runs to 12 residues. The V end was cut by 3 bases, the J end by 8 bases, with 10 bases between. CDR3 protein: CASSMQGWEAFF. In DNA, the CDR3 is TGTGCCAGTAGTATGCAGGGTTGGGAAGCTTTCTTT.

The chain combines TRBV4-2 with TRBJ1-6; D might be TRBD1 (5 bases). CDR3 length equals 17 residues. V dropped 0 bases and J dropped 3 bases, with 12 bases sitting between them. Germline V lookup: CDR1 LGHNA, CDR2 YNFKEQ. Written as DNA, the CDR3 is TGTGCCAGCAGCCAAGAGGGGCAGGCCAACTATAATTCACCCCTCCACTTT. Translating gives CASSQEGQANYNSPLHF.

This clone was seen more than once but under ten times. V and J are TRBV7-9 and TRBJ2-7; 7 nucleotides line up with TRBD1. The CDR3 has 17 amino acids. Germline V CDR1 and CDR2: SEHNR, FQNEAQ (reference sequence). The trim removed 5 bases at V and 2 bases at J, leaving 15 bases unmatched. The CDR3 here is CASSPRAGTDNPYEQYF. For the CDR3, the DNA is TGTGCCAGCAGCCCCAGGGCCGGGACAGATAACCCCTACGAGCAGTACTTC.

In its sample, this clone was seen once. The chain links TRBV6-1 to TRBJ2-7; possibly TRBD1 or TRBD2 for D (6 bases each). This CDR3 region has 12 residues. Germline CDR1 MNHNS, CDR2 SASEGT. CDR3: CAGGTYEYEQYF. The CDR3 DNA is TGTGCTGGCGGGACATACGAATACGAGCAGTACTTC.

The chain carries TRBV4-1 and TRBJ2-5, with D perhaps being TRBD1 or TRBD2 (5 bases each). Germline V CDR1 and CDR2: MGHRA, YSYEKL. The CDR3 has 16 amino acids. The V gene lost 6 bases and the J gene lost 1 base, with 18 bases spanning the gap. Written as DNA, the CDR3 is TGCGCCAGCAGACGGGAACAGGCCGACTTCCAAGAGACCCAGTACTTC. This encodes CASRREQADFQETQYF.

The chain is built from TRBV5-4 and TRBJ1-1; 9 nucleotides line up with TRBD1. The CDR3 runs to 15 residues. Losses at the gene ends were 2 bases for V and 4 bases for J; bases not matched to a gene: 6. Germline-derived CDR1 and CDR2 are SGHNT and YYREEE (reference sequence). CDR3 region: CASSLGTGWGTEAFF. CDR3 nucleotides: TGTGCCAGCAGCTTAGGGACAGGGTGGGGCACTGAAGCTTTCTTT.

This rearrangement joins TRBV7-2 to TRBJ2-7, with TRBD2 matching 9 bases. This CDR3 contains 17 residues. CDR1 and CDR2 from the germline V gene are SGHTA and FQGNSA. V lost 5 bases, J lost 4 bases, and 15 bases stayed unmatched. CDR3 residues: CASSLRWRKRGAYEQYF. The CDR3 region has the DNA TGTGCCAGCAGCCTCCGCTGGAGGAAGCGGGGGGCATACGAGCAGTACTTC.

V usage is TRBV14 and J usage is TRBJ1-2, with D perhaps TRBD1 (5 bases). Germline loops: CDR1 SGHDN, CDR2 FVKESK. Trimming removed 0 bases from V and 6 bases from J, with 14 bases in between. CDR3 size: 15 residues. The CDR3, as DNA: TGTGCCAGCAGCCAAGATCCGAGGGGCGGCCATGGCTACACCTTC. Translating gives CASSQDPRGGHGYTF.

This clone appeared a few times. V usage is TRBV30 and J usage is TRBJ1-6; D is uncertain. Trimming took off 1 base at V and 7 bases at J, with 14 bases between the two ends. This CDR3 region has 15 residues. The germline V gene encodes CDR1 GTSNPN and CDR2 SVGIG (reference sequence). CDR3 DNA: TGTGCCTGGAGTGCGGCGGCGGTTGGGAATTCACCCCTCCACTTT. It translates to CAWSAAAVGNSPLHF.